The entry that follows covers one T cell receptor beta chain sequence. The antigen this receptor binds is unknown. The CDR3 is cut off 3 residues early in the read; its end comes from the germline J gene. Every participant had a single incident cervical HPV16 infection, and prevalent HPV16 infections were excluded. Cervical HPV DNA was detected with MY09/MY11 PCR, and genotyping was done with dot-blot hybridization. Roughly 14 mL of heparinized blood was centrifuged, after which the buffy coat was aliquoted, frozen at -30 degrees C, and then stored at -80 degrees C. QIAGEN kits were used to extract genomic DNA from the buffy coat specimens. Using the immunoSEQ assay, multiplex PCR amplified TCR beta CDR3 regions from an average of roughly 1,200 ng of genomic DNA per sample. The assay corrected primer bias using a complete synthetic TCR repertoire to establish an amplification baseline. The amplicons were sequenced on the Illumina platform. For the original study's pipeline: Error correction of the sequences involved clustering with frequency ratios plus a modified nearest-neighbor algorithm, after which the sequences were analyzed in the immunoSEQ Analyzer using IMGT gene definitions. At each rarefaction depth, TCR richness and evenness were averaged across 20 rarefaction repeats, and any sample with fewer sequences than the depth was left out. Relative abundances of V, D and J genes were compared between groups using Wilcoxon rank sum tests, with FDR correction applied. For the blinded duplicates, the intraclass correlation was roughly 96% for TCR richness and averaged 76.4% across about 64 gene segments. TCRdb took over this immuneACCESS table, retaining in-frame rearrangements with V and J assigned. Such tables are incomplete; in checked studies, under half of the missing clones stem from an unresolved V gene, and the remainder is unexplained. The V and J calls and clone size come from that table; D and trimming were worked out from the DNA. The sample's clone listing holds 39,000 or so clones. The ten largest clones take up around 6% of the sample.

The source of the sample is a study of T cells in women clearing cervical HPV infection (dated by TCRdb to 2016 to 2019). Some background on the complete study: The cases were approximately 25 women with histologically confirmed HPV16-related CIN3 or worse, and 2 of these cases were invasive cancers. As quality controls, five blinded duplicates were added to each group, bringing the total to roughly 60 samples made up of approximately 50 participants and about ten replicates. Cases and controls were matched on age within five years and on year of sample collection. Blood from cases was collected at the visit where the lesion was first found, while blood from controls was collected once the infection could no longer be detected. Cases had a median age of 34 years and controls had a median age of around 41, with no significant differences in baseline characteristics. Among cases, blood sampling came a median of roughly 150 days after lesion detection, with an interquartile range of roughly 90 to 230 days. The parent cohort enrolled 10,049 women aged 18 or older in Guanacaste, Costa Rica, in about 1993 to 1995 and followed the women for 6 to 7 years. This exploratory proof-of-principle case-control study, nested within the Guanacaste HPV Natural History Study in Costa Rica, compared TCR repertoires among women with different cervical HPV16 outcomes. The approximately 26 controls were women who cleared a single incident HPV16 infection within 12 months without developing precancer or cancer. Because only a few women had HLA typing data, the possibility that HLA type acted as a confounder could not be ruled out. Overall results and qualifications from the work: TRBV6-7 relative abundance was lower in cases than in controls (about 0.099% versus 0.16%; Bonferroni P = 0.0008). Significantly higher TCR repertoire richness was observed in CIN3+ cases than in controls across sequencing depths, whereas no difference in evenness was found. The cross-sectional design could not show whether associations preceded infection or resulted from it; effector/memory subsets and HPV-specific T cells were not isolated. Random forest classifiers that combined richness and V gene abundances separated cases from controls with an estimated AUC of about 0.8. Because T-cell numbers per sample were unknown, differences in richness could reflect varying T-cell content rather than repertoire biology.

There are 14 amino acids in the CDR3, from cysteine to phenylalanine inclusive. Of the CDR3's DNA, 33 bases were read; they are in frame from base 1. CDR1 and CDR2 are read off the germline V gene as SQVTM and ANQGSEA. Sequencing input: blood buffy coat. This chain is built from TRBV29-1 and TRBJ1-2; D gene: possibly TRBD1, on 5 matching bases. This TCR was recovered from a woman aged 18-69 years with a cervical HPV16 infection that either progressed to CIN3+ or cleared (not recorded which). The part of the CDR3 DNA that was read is TGCAGCGGACTTATATTTGGGGGAGCGGGAGGC. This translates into CSGLIFGGAGG. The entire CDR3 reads CSGLIFGGAGGYTF.